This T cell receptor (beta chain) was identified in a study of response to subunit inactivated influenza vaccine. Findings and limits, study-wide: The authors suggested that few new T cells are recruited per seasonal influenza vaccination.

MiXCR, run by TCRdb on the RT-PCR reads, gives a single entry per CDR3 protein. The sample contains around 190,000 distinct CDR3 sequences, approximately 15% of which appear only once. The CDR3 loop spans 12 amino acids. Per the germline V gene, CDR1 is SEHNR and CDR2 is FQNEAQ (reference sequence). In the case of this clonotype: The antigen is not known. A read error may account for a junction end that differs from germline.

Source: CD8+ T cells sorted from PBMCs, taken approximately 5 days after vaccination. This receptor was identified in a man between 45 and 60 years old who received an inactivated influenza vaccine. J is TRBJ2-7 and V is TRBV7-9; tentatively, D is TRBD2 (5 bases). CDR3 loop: CGSSGPSYEQYF. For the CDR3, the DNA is TGTGGCAGCAGCGGCCCTTCCTACGAGCAGTACTTC.